This T cell receptor (beta chain) was found in a study of blood T cell repertoires in COVID-19. The wider study: COVID-19 samples from acute and convalescent phases originated in the United States, Italy and Spain. PBMCs, B-cell-depleted T cells, or T cells provided the cDNA or gDNA that made up the material.

The CDR3 is 14 amino acids. The V end lost 2 bases, the J end lost 2 bases, and 8 bases lay between the germline ends. From germline, CDR1 is MNHEY and CDR2 SVGAGI. Authors' processing steps: Reference gene primer amplification gave estimated nucleated cell counts. The data were produced by immunoSEQ multiplex PCR, yet TCRdb's version contains in-frame clones alone and is incomplete. V and J calls plus clone size are reproduced from that table; the DNA served to infer D and trimming. The sample contains 200,000 to 250,000 clones, almost 85% of which appear only once. Sequenced input: peripheral blood. The chain couples TRBV6-5 to TRBJ2-3; weak D call: TRBD1 (5 bases). This receptor was obtained from a woman aged 40 to 50 with acute or convalescent COVID-19. The CDR3 spells CASSYKTATDTQYF. The CDR3 nucleotides read TGTGCCAGCAGTTACAAGACAGCCACAGATACGCAGTATTTT.